Listed below are T cell receptor beta chains from one sample, sequenced in a study of T cell responses to AZD1222 COVID-19 vaccine. Sequencing was performed with immunoSEQ multiplex PCR; in TCRdb, only in-frame clones are kept and a portion is missing. The sample has about 140,000 clones, about 92% seen once. This sample comprised peripheral blood, obtained on day 0 of AZD1222 vaccination. The receptors originated from an adult in good health. The conserved cysteine and the conserved F or W are not part of the CDR3 here. A clone size is listed for some rows: how often the clone was seen (once, few, many), or a class if it is expanded.

cdr3_aa	clone_size	v_call
ASSLSEANYGYT	NA	TRBV5-4
ASSRTASYEQY	NA	TRBV6-5
ASSFLGGNYEQY	NA	TRBV27
ASSGATGHRFGYT	NA	TRBV5-5
ASSSGPGQPQH	NA	TRBV7-7
ASGQGGLSGNTIY	NA	TRBV21-1
ASSGARGTEAF	NA	TRBV2
ASSPRGVGDLRGGYT	NA	TRBV4-1
ASSLGGEATGREQF	NA	TRBV27
ASSPLDRAAGGYT	NA	TRBV18
ASSFQRASEAF	NA	TRBV12-3/TRBV12-4
ASSRRLAEFQETQY	NA	TRBV25-1
ASSEGRVARELF	NA	TRBV6-1
ASSSHYEQY	NA	TRBV10-2
ASSSYLPGLDSPLH	NA	TRBV5-6
ASRIGGGEAF	NA	TRBV7-9
ASGSGTSGNTDTQY	NA	TRBV12-5
ASSEVGQEKLF	once	TRBV6-1
ASSESRTAKNIQY	NA	TRBV10-1
ASSVRFPSTDTQY	few	TRBV4-3
ASLLDRAGANVLT	NA	TRBV2
ASSLVDLETQY	NA	TRBV7-2
ASSTTEITYEQY	NA	TRBV19
SVDGTRGARNGYT	NA	TRBV29-1
ASSLAFGTSNEQF	NA	TRBV7-9
ASSYSDREAF	NA	TRBV6-2/TRBV6-3
ASSAIPGTGVRGYT	NA	TRBV18
ASSQTGGPYNEQF	NA	TRBV4-3
ASSEEAQGILSGNTIY	NA	TRBV6-1
ASMHSEAF	NA	TRBV12-1
ASSHDLDTDSTDTQY	NA	TRBV4-3
AWSHGADEQY	NA	TRBV30
ASSPRGGGATNEKLF	NA	TRBV9
ASSPLGIVENSPLH	NA	TRBV18
ASRREVRYNSPLH	NA	TRBV5-1
ASSLSGAFRNQPQH	NA	TRBV7-2
ASSKGRDSLNTEAF	NA	TRBV21-1
ASSYSTGRDQPQH	NA	TRBV6-5
ASTNRGGSYYEQY	NA	TRBV28
ASSFWTGSTDTQY	NA	TRBV5-6
ASSVSSTGKYYEQY	NA	TRBV9
ASSVTGENTEAF	NA	TRBV5-1
ASRVQNMNTEAF	NA	TRBV27
ASSQQHPRANVLT	NA	TRBV7-9
ASSTKPGDNEQF	once	TRBV21-1
ASSVALTGATSGYT	NA	TRBV9
AGGTAYEQY	NA	TRBV28
ASSAPGQGAEQY	NA	TRBV5-1
ASSGQNQPQH	NA	TRBV7-9
ASSPGLAAYEQY	NA	TRBV3-1/TRBV3-2
ASSQPDKGYGYT	NA	TRBV4-2
ASSFGVTGEQY	NA	TRBV7-9
ASSQVPVNSGNTIY	NA	TRBV3-1/TRBV3-2